These 29 T cell receptor beta chains were sequenced from one sample in a study of technical replicates of blood from several donors. TCRdb keeps only in-frame clones here, not all; method: immunoSEQ multiplex PCR. The table lists approximately 10,000 clones, over 85% of them singletons. Sequenced input: PBMCs. The receptors stem from a human donor in good health.

The chain carries TRBV10-3 and TRBJ2-5; 10 bases are a match to TRBD1. Germline V gene data show CDR1 as ENHRY and CDR2 as SYGVKD. The CDR3 runs to 16 residues. Germline trimming cut 3 bases from V and 5 bases from J; bases unmatched to any gene: 9. As DNA, the CDR3 is TGTGCCATCAGTGATGGTCGGACAGGGGGTGGGGAGACCCAGTACTTC. It specifies CAISDGRTGGGETQYF.

The chain recombines TRBV5-1 with TRBJ2-3; no reliable D call. Per germline, CDR1 SGHRS and CDR2 YFSETQ. The CDR3 consists of 15 residues. Trimming removed 5 bases from V and 4 bases from J, with 17 bases in between. The CDR3 coding sequence is TGCGCCAGCAGGTTCCCTGAATCGGGTCCAGATACGCAGTATTTT. Amino acid sequence: CASRFPESGPDTQYF.

V is TRBV5-1 and J is TRBJ2-3; TRBD2 agrees at 13 bases. The germline gives CDR1 SGHRS, CDR2 YFSETQ. There are 15 residues in the CDR3. J lost 4 bases, V lost 4 bases, and 3 bases had no gene match. CDR3 DNA sequence: TGCGCCAGCAGCCGGACTAGCGGGGGCTCAGATACGCAGTATTTT. Its translation is CASSRTSGGSDTQYF. Full variable domain (remainder filled in from reference TRBV5-1 and TRBJ2-3): KAGVTQTPRYLIKTRGQQVTLSCSPISGHRSVSWYQQTPGQGLQFLFEYFSETQRNKGNFPGRFSGRQFSNSRSEMNVSTLELGDSALYLCASSRTSGGSDTQYFGPGTRLTVL.

The chain employs TRBV5-4 and TRBJ2-3, with D possibly being TRBD2 (5 bases). Germline-derived CDR1 and CDR2 are SGHNT and YYREEE (reference sequence). The CDR3 is 17 residues long. V was trimmed by 3 bases and J by 8 bases, leaving 25 bases between them. The CDR3 DNA follows: TGTGCCAGCAGCTCCTTCAGAGGACTCGTCCCTAGTAGTACGCAGTATTTT. Amino acids: CASSSFRGLVPSSTQYF.

The chain links TRBV28 to TRBJ2-2, with TRBD2 as a possible D gene (7 bases). The germline V gene has CDR1 MDHEN and CDR2 SYDVKM. With 7 bases removed from V and 4 bases from J, the gap between germline ends came to 25 bases. This CDR3 contains 18 residues. The CDR3, as DNA: TGTGCCAGCACCCCAAACCGGGGGGCTAGCGGAACCACCGGGGAGCTGTTTTTT. This translates into CASTPNRGASGTTGELFF.

The chain carries TRBV7-8 and TRBJ1-1; 7 nucleotides agree with TRBD1. This CDR3 spans 15 amino acids. V was clipped by 5 bases and J by 8 bases; unmatched bases: 14. Germline CDR1 reads SGHVS; CDR2 reads FQNEAQ. DNA of the CDR3: TGTGCCAGCAGCGGGCTGGTACGCAGGGGGGTGGAAGCTTTCTTT. The encoded protein is CASSGLVRRGVEAFF.

The chain uses TRBV30 and TRBJ2-4, with no clear D. The V end was cut by 2 bases, the J end by 6 bases, with 5 bases between. The CDR3 length is 11 residues. Germline V gene data show CDR1 as GTSNPN and CDR2 as SVGIG (reference sequence). DNA for the CDR3: TGTGCCTGGAGTACCGGAAACATTCAGTACTTC. Protein product: CAWSTGNIQYF.

The V gene is TRBV18, the J gene TRBJ1-5, with TRBD1 matching over 12 bases. Germline V gene lookup returns CDR1 KGHSH and CDR2 LQKENI. Germline trimming cut 4 bases from V and 6 bases from J; bases unmatched to any gene: 4. This CDR3 contains 15 residues. The CDR3 protein is CASSQGTGGSQPQHF. Here the CDR3 DNA reads TGTGCCAGCTCACAAGGGACAGGGGGCTCTCAGCCCCAGCATTTT.

The CDR3 reads CASSIGVQPQHF. The CDR3 DNA follows: TGTGCCAGTAGTATAGGAGTTCAGCCCCAGCATTTT. The gene calls are TRBV19 and TRBJ1-5; no clear D. CDR3 size: 12 residues. V shed 1 base and J shed 6 bases, with 4 bases lying between them. CDR1 and CDR2 (germline): LNHDA, SQIVND (reference sequence).

The gene calls are TRBV13 and TRBJ1-1, with TRBD1 identical over 8 bases. The trim removed 4 bases at V and 6 bases at J, leaving 7 bases unmatched. This CDR3 has 14 residues. Germline CDR1 reads PRHDT; CDR2 reads FYEKMQ (reference sequence). CDR3 residues: CASSSDRDLAEAFF. DNA for the CDR3: TGTGCCAGCAGCTCGGACAGGGATTTGGCTGAAGCTTTCTTT.

This chain uses TRBV14 with TRBJ2-7; 10 bases are a match to TRBD2. The ends lost 2 bases at V and 4 bases at J; junction bases unmatched: 5. The CDR3 contains 15 residues. Looked up from germline, CDR1 is SGHDN and CDR2 is FVKESK. This CDR3 is CASSQMSSGSYEQYF. CDR3 coding DNA: TGTGCCAGCAGCCAAATGTCTAGCGGGAGTTACGAGCAGTACTTC.

This rearrangement joins TRBV28 to TRBJ2-1, with D maybe TRBD2 (6 bases). CDR1 is MDHEN, CDR2 SYDVKM, per germline. V was trimmed by 2 bases and J by 6 bases, leaving 14 bases between them. The CDR3 runs to 15 residues. The CDR3 sequence is CASSLGGGGRNEQFF. For the CDR3, the DNA is TGTGCCAGCAGTTTAGGGGGAGGAGGACGCAATGAGCAGTTCTTC.

The chain is built from TRBV10-3 and TRBJ2-1; TRBD1 is a possible D gene (5 bases). With 11 bases removed from V and 2 bases from J, the gap between germline ends came to 13 bases. This CDR3 contains 13 residues. Germline CDR1 ENHRY, CDR2 SYGVKD. The CDR3 here is CAFGRGAYNEQFF. CDR3 nucleotides: TGTGCCTTTGGAAGGGGTGCCTACAATGAGCAGTTCTTC.

The V call is TRBV6-6, the J call TRBJ2-1; no clear D gene. In germline, CDR1 is MNHNY, CDR2 SVGAGI (reference sequence). The CDR3 runs to 12 residues. Trimming removed 0 bases from V and 10 bases from J, with 7 bases in between. The CDR3 protein is CASSYSPAEQFF. The CDR3 DNA is TGTGCCAGCAGTTACTCTCCAGCGGAGCAGTTCTTC.

The chain couples TRBV19 to TRBJ2-1, with TRBD2 matching over 11 bases. The CDR3 has 18 amino acids. V gave up 1 base and J gave up 0 bases; unmatched junction bases: 5. Per germline, CDR1 LNHDA and CDR2 SQIVND (reference sequence). The CDR3 region is CASSIAGLADNSYNEQFF. Written as DNA, the CDR3 is TGTGCCAGTAGTATAGCGGGACTAGCGGATAACTCCTACAATGAGCAGTTCTTC.

This clone turned up a few times. V usage is TRBV5-1 and J usage is TRBJ1-1; D is unclear. Germline assignment: CDR1 SGHRS and CDR2 YFSETQ. Trimming stripped 4 bases from V and 3 bases from J, with 10 bases between. CDR3 length: 13 residues. The CDR3 protein is CASSGHTHTEAFF. The CDR3 DNA sequence: TGCGCCAGCAGCGGTCACACCCACACTGAAGCTTTCTTT.

This rearrangement joins TRBV18 to TRBJ2-7, with 7 positions matching TRBD1. From germline, CDR1 is KGHSH and CDR2 LQKENI. Unmatched junction bases numbered 2, after V lost 3 bases and J lost 0 bases. CDR3 length: 14 amino acids. The chain's CDR3 is CASSPGQSSYEQYF. Here the CDR3 DNA reads TGTGCCAGCTCACCGGGACAGAGCTCCTACGAGCAGTACTTC.

This chain connects TRBV4-1 to TRBJ2-5; 7 nucleotides match TRBD2. There are 17 residues in the CDR3. V gave up 0 bases and J gave up 2 bases; unmatched junction bases: 9. Germline V gene data show CDR1 as MGHRA and CDR2 as YSYEKL. The CDR3 reads CASSQDVRGRDQETQYF. DNA for the CDR3: TGCGCCAGCAGCCAAGATGTGAGAGGGAGGGATCAAGAGACCCAGTACTTC.

The genes are TRBV11-2 and TRBJ2-3; TRBD2 is a possible D gene (6 bases). Trimming removed 5 bases at V and 2 bases at J, with 17 bases between. Germline-derived CDR1 and CDR2 are SGHAT and FQNNGV. The CDR3 covers 16 residues. The CDR3 spells CASSPTRDLNTDTQYF. The CDR3 nucleotides are TGTGCCAGCAGCCCTACCCGGGACTTGAACACAGATACGCAGTATTTT.

The rearrangement joins TRBV28 to TRBJ1-5, with D possibly being TRBD1 (6 bases). The CDR3 is 15 residues long. Trimming took 3 bases from V and 2 from J, leaving 11 bases between them. The V gene's germline CDR1 is MDHEN and CDR2 SYDVKM. CDR3 sequence reads: CASSLLGAGNQPQHF. CDR3 sequence (DNA): TGTGCCAGCAGTTTGTTGGGGGCGGGCAATCAGCCCCAGCATTTT.

This rearrangement joins TRBV19 to TRBJ1-1; D may be TRBD1 (5 bases). V shed 6 bases and J shed 0 bases, with 11 bases lying between them. Germline-derived CDR1 and CDR2 are LNHDA and SQIVND (reference sequence). There are 14 residues in the CDR3. The CDR3, as DNA: TGTGCCAGTAGGAAACAGGCCCTGAACACTGAAGCTTTCTTT. Translating gives CASRKQALNTEAFF. Complete variable domain (other parts from reference TRBV19 and TRBJ1-1): DGGITQSPKYLFRKEGQNVTLSCEQNLNHDAMYWYRQDPGQGLRLIYYSQIVNDFQKGDIAEGYSVSREKKESFPLTVTSAQKNPTAFYLCASRKQALNTEAFFGQGTRLTVV.

CDR3 nucleotide sequence: TGTGCCAGCAGCCAGACAGCTCAACCTTGGGAGCAGTACTTC. It encodes CASSQTAQPWEQYF. The rearrangement uses TRBV7-9 and TRBJ2-7; TRBD1 might be the D (5 bases). The length of the CDR3 is 14 residues. Germline CDR1 is SEHNR and CDR2 is FQNEAQ (reference sequence). Trimming removed 5 bases from V and 7 bases from J, with 18 bases in between.

This clone has just one count. The chain couples TRBV19 to TRBJ2-2, with D unresolved. The CDR3 totals 14 residues. Trimming pared 10 bases from V and 2 bases from J, leaving 14 bases between. Per the germline V gene, CDR1 is LNHDA and CDR2 is SQIVND (reference sequence). CDR3 residues: CATLAQVNTGELFF. The CDR3 bases are TGTGCCACCCTCGCGCAGGTCAACACCGGGGAGCTGTTTTTT.

The chain links TRBV28 to TRBJ2-3; 12 bases line up with TRBD2. With V trimmed by 4 bases and J by 4 bases, 6 bases remained unmatched. This CDR3 comprises 16 residues. Per the germline V gene, CDR1 is MDHEN and CDR2 is SYDVKM. Written as DNA, the CDR3 is TGTGCCAGCAGTTCCAGACTAGCGGGAGAATCAGATACGCAGTATTTT. This encodes CASSSRLAGESDTQYF.

The rearrangement joins TRBV7-9 to TRBJ2-5; D is undetermined. This CDR3 comprises 13 residues. Germline values: CDR1 SEHNR, CDR2 FQNEAQ (reference sequence). Trimming shortened V by 5 bases and J by 0 bases, and 7 bases separated the two germline ends. CDR3 sequence: CASSPVNQETQYF. The CDR3 bases are TGTGCCAGCAGCCCGGTTAACCAAGAGACCCAGTACTTC.

The table lists this clone with a few counts. J is TRBJ1-1 and V is TRBV13; TRBD1 might be the D (5 bases). The CDR3 runs 16 residues. Trimming shortened V by 0 bases and J by 5 bases, and 16 bases separated the two germline ends. The germline CDR1 and CDR2 sequences are PRHDT and FYEKMQ (reference sequence). In DNA, the CDR3 is TGTGCCAGCAGCTTAGGCGGGGCGGGGCTTGGAACTGAAGCTTTCTTT. This translates into CASSLGGAGLGTEAFF.

V gene TRBV9 combines with J gene TRBJ2-1; TRBD2 matches at 7 bases. This CDR3 is built from 14 residues. Germline CDR1 and CDR2: SGDLS and YYNGEE. Trimming at V came to 3 bases and at J to 8 bases, leaving 8 bases not matched to a gene. DNA of the CDR3: TGTGCCAGCAGCGACCCTACTAGCGATGATGAGCAGTTCTTC. This encodes CASSDPTSDDEQFF.

This rearrangement joins TRBV30 to TRBJ1-2, with a possible D match to TRBD1 (6 bases). The V end lost 4 bases, the J end lost 11 bases, and 14 bases lay between the germline ends. Germline V gene data show CDR1 as GTSNPN and CDR2 as SVGIG (reference sequence). The CDR3 runs 11 residues. The CDR3 DNA sequence: TGTGCCTGGACCAAGTCCGGACAGTACACCTTC. Translated: CAWTKSGQYTF.

V usage is TRBV7-9 and J usage is TRBJ1-3; TRBD1 might be the D (6 bases). The CDR3 length is 16 residues. Germline V gene data show CDR1 as SEHNR and CDR2 as FQNEAQ (reference sequence). Trimming cost V 5 bases and J 0 bases, with 14 bases left between them. The CDR3 protein is CASSMQLTGSGNTIYF. CDR3 nucleotides: TGTGCCAGCAGCATGCAACTGACAGGCTCTGGAAACACCATATATTTT.